A selection of T cell receptor beta chains follows, all from one sample in a study of shared clonotypes between healthy human individuals. Measured with immunoSEQ multiplex PCR; TCRdb has only the in-frame clones, and not every one. The data show roughly 2.5 million clones, around 90% seen once. Specimen: naive CD4+ T cells sorted from blood. All receptors derive from a man younger than 30 in good health. Each CDR3 is given with its conserved first and last residue. D genes are given only for firm matches. Expanded clones get a size class; other rows say once, few or many, or leave the size out.

size	D	V	J	DNA	CDR3
.	TRBD1	TRBV5-1	TRBJ2-7	TGCGCCAGCAGGAAAGACAGGGAAAACTCCTACGAGCAGTACTTC	CASRKDRENSYEQYF
once	.	TRBV29-1	TRBJ2-3	TGCAGCGCCGGGGAAAGGACAGATACGCAGTATTTT	CSAGERTDTQYF
once	TRBD2	TRBV5-5	TRBJ2-5	TGTGCCAGCAGCGGGACTAGCGGGAGTTCAGAGACCCAGTACTTC	CASSGTSGSSETQYF
.	.	TRBV11-2	TRBJ1-4	TGTGCCAGCAGCTTAGGAGAGAATGAAAAACTGTTTTTT	CASSLGENEKLFF
.	.	TRBV6-1	TRBJ2-3	TGTGCCAGCAGTGAGTCGGGACTCATAAGGATTGCGCAGTATTTT	CASSESGLIRIAQYF
.	.	TRBV18	TRBJ2-3	TGTGCCAGCTCACCGGCAGGTCGGAGCACAGATACGCAGTATTTT	CASSPAGRSTDTQYF
.	TRBD2	TRBV5-1	TRBJ2-5	TGCGCCAGCAGCTTGGATCTAGCGGGATCGGAGACCCAGTACTTC	CASSLDLAGSETQYF
.	.	TRBV7-4	TRBJ1-2	TGTGCCAGCAGCTTAGCGGTGCAGGTGGGGTATGGCTACACCTTC	CASSLAVQVGYGYTF
.	.	TRBV5-1	TRBJ2-7	TGCGCCAGCAAGACAGTCCCATCGTACGAGCAGTACTTC	CASKTVPSYEQYF
.	.	TRBV9	TRBJ1-5	TGTGCCAGCAGCGTAGCTTTAGGACCGAGCAATCAGCCCCAGCATTTT	CASSVALGPSNQPQHF
.	TRBD1	TRBV6-6	TRBJ2-5	TGTGCCGGCAACAGGGGGGAAGACCAAGAGACCCAGTACTTC	CAGNRGEDQETQYF
.	TRBD1	TRBV30	TRBJ1-1	TGTGCCTGGTTGGGACAGGAGAACACTGAAGCTTTCTTT	CAWLGQENTEAFF
once	.	TRBV2	TRBJ2-5	TGTGCCAGCAGTGACTCGGGGGAGACCCAGTACTTC	CASSDSGETQYF
.	.	TRBV29-1	TRBJ1-2	TGCAGCTTTCGGGAAAGGGATGGCTACACCTTC	CSFRERDGYTF
.	.	TRBV4-1	TRBJ1-5	TGCGCCAGCAGCCAAGATGAAGCCCTGGGGGGGCAGCCCCAGCATTTT	CASSQDEALGGQPQHF
.	TRBD1	TRBV19	TRBJ1-4	TGTGCCAGTGGTACAGGGGCCGGCCATGAAAAACTGTTTTTT	CASGTGAGHEKLFF
once	.	TRBV13	TRBJ1-2	TGTGCCAGCAGCTTAGGCCGGCGGGGGAGAGGCTACACCTTC	CASSLGRRGRGYTF
.	TRBD1	TRBV2	TRBJ1-2	TGTGCCAGCAGCACGGGACAGATTAACAACTATGGCTACACCTTC	CASSTGQINNYGYTF
.	TRBD1	TRBV19	TRBJ2-7	TGTGCCAGTAGTATCCAGGGGGAGTCAGGCGAGCAGTACTTC	CASSIQGESGEQYF
.	.	TRBV19	TRBJ1-6	TGTGCCAGTAGTATAGGGGAGGGACCCCTCCACTTT	CASSIGEGPLHF
.	.	TRBV30	TRBJ2-1	TGTGCCTGGAGGAGGGCGGGGCGCGCAATCTTC	CAWRRAGRAIF